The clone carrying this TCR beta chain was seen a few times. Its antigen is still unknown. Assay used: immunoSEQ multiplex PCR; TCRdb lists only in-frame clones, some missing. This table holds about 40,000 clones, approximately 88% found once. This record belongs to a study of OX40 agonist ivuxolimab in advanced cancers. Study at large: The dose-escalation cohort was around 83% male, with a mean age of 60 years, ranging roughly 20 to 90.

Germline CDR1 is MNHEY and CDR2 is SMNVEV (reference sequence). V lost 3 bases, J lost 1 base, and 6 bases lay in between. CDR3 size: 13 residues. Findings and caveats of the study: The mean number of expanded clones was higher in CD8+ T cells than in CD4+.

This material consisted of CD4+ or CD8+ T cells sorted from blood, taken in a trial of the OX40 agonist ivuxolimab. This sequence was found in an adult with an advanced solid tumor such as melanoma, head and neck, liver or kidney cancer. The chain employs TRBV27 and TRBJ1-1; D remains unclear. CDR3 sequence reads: CASSLAENTEAFF. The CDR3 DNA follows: TGTGCCAGCAGTTTGGCCGAGAACACTGAAGCTTTCTTT.